The 17 T cell receptor beta chains in this list originate from one sample, sequenced in a study of cytomegalovirus exposure and HLA in healthy donors. Researchers ran the PCR with 60 Vbeta and 13 Jbeta primers. Libraries were prepared by immunoSEQ multiplex PCR; TCRdb keeps only in-frame clonotypes and omits some of them. The data show 140,000 or so clones, around four fifths seen once. Sequencing was done on a sample of PBMCs. The receptors derive from a female donor in good health and CMV-seronegative.

This chain uses TRBV30 with TRBJ1-6, with 10 bases lining up with TRBD1. The V segment lost 6 bases and the J segment 7 bases; nucleotides outside the gene matches: 6. This CDR3 has 14 residues. In germline, CDR1 is GTSNPN, CDR2 SVGIG (reference sequence). The CDR3 DNA reads as TGTGCCTGTACACCGGGACAGGGGAATTCACCCCTCCACTTT. It specifies CACTPGQGNSPLHF.

The rearrangement links TRBV5-1 to TRBJ2-7, with 11 positions matching TRBD2. J gave up 3 bases and V 1 base, and 3 bases lay outside the gene matches. Per germline, CDR1 SGHRS and CDR2 YFSETQ. This CDR3 region has 15 residues. CDR3 coding DNA: TGCGCCAGCAGCTTGAGTACTAGCGGGAGCTACGAGCAGTACTTC. It is translated as CASSLSTSGSYEQYF.

This clone was detected only once. The V and J genes are TRBV6-5 and TRBJ1-2; 9 nucleotides line up with TRBD1. Germline CDR1 is MNHEY and CDR2 is SVGAGI. V was pared by 2 bases and J by 4 bases, with 8 bases of the junction left unmatched. The length of the CDR3 is 16 residues. The CDR3 DNA is TGTGCCAGCAGTTACACTACAGGGGGCGCCGTCTATGGCTACACCTTC. It translates to CASSYTTGGAVYGYTF.

This clone is labeled medium-sized. V and J are TRBV4-1 and TRBJ1-4; 10 bases match TRBD1. The junction had 7 bases not matched to a gene; V was cut back by 0 bases and J by 6 bases. CDR1 and CDR2 (germline): MGHRA, YSYEKL. CDR3 length equals 17 residues. The CDR3: CASSQEGPGQGYEKLFF. CDR3 in DNA: TGCGCCAGCAGCCAAGAAGGCCCGGGACAGGGGTATGAAAAACTGTTTTTT.

J is TRBJ1-5 and V is TRBV19, with TRBD1 matching 7 bases. With 6 bases clipped from V and 1 base from J, the junction kept 9 bases outside the gene matches. Germline CDR1 reads LNHDA; CDR2 reads SQIVND (reference sequence). This CDR3 is built from 16 residues. CDR3 DNA: TGTGCCAGTAGCGACAGGGCAGGCTTGAGCAATCAGCCCCAGCATTTT. This encodes CASSDRAGLSNQPQHF.

The rearrangement uses TRBV7-3 and TRBJ2-1; possibly TRBD2 for D (6 bases). V was trimmed by 5 bases and J by 6 bases, leaving 11 bases between them. This CDR3 region has 13 residues. CDR1 is SGHTA, CDR2 FQGTGA, per germline. CDR3 in DNA: TGTGCCAGCAGCCTCGGGACTCCCAATGAGCAGTTCTTC. This sequence encodes CASSLGTPNEQFF. Full variable domain (rest looked up from reference TRBV7-3 and TRBJ2-1): GAGVSQTPSNKVTEKGKYVELRCDPISGHTALYWYRQSLGQGPEFLIYFQGTGAADDSGLPNDRFFAVRPEGSVSTLKIQRTERGDSAVYLCASSLGTPNEQFFGPGTRLTVL.

This chain's CDR3 is CASSLPLAGGQETQYF. The DNA of the CDR3 is TGTGCCAGCAGCTTGCCTCTAGCGGGGGGCCAAGAGACCCAGTACTTC. This rearrangement joins TRBV5-4 to TRBJ2-5, with 11 bases lining up with TRBD2. Germline values: CDR1 SGHNT, CDR2 YYREEE (reference sequence). The CDR3 consists of 16 residues. The V segment lost 1 base and the J segment 1 base; nucleotides outside the gene matches: 3.

The rearrangement links TRBV15 to TRBJ2-5; 11 nucleotides match TRBD1. J was trimmed by 4 bases and V by 0 bases; bases with no gene match: 7. The CDR3 spans 17 residues. CDR1 and CDR2 from the germline V gene are LNHNV and YYDKDF (reference sequence). CDR3 DNA: TGTGCCACCAGCAGAGACGGGACAGGGGGTTTCCGAGAGACCCAGTACTTC. Translated, it gives CATSRDGTGGFRETQYF.

The rearrangement joins TRBV30 to TRBJ2-5, with D tentatively TRBD1 (5 bases). The CDR3 loop spans 13 amino acids. Germline V lookup: CDR1 GTSNPN, CDR2 SVGIG (reference sequence). Trimming took 3 bases from V and 6 from J, leaving 14 bases between them. The CDR3 sequence is CAWRAQGGKTQYF. The DNA for the CDR3 is TGTGCCTGGAGAGCCCAGGGTGGCAAGACCCAGTACTTC.

Concerning this clone: The junction does not match germline at one end; this may be a read error. The sample holds other DNA sequences that translate to the same CDR3. The CDR3 protein is CASSPGLVSSNQPQHF. For the CDR3, the DNA is TGTGCCAGCAGCCCCGGACTAGTCAGTAGCAATCAGCCCCAGCATTTC. V gene TRBV5-5 combines with J gene TRBJ1-5, with unresolved D. The germline gives CDR1 SGHKS, CDR2 YYEKEE (reference sequence). The CDR3 is 16 residues long.

The chain is built from TRBV19 and TRBJ1-1; D gene ambiguous. The germline V and J ends were trimmed by 0 bases and 4 bases, with 6 bases remaining between them. The CDR3 is 13 amino acids. CDR1 LNHDA and CDR2 SQIVND come from the germline V gene (reference sequence). CDR3 sequence reads: CASSIEEGTEAFF. CDR3 nucleotides: TGTGCCAGTAGTATAGAGGAGGGCACTGAAGCTTTCTTT.

The chain recombines TRBV5-6 with TRBJ2-1; weak D call: TRBD2 (5 bases). Germline lookup yields CDR1 SGHDT and CDR2 YYEEEE. V was cut by 0 bases and J by 0 bases, with 16 bases left in between. There are 18 residues in the CDR3. The CDR3 sequence: CASSLAGVAQSSYNEQFF. The CDR3 DNA follows: TGTGCCAGCAGCTTGGCCGGGGTAGCCCAGAGCTCCTACAATGAGCAGTTCTTC.

CDR3 sequence reads: CASSLANAATGDTIYF. The CDR3 nucleotides read TGTGCCAGCAGCTTGGCCAATGCAGCCACCGGGGACACCATATATTTT. The gene calls are TRBV5-4 and TRBJ1-3; D is ambiguous. This CDR3 region has 16 residues. V lost 0 bases and J 8 bases, leaving 18 bases between the germline ends. The germline gives CDR1 SGHNT, CDR2 YYREEE (reference sequence).

The rearrangement links TRBV4-1 to TRBJ1-5, with 8 bases matching TRBD1. Germline CDR1 is MGHRA and CDR2 is YSYEKL. After removal of 2 bases from V and 6 bases from J, the junction contained 15 bases not matched to a gene. The CDR3 covers 18 residues. The CDR3 region has the DNA TGCGCCAGCAGCCAACCCAAAAATTGGACAGGGAAGAGTCAGCCCCAGCATTTT. Protein: CASSQPKNWTGKSQPQHF.

The chain combines TRBV28 with TRBJ1-2; 7 nucleotides align to TRBD1. CDR3 length equals 13 residues. Germline loops: CDR1 MDHEN, CDR2 SYDVKM. The J segment lost 7 bases and the V segment lost 8 bases, leaving 10 bases of the junction unmatched. CDR3 in amino acids: CASVLEGARGYTF. CDR3 in DNA: TGTGCCAGCGTACTAGAGGGGGCGCGTGGCTACACCTTC.

The rearrangement uses TRBV19 and TRBJ1-4; no firm D call. The CDR3 totals 15 residues. The germline V and J ends were trimmed by 10 bases and 4 bases, with 19 bases remaining between them. Per germline, CDR1 LNHDA and CDR2 SQIVND (reference sequence). CDR3 in amino acids: CATSLKRQNNEKLFF. The CDR3 nucleotides are TGTGCCACGTCTCTTAAGCGGCAGAATAATGAAAAACTGTTTTTT.

The chain employs TRBV19 and TRBJ2-2; TRBD2 matches 8 bases. V trimming: 7 bases; J trimming: 7 bases; junction bases outside the gene matches: 14. CDR1 and CDR2 from the germline V gene are LNHDA and SQIVND (reference sequence). CDR3 size: 16 residues. This CDR3 reads CASTFGGGSWSGELFF. CDR3 nucleotide sequence: TGTGCCAGTACTTTCGGGGGGGGCTCTTGGAGCGGGGAGCTGTTTTTT.